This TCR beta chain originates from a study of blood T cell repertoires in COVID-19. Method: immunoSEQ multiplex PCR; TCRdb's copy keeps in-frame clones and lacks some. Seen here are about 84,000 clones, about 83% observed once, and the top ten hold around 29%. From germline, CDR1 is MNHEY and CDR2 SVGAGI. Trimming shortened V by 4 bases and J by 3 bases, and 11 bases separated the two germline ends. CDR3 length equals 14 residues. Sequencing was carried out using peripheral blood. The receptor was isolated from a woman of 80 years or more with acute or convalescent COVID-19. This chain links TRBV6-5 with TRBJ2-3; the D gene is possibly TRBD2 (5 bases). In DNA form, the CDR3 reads TGTGCCAGCAGTTCGGGGTCCGGGACAGATACGCAGTATTTT. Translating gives CASSSGSGTDTQYF.